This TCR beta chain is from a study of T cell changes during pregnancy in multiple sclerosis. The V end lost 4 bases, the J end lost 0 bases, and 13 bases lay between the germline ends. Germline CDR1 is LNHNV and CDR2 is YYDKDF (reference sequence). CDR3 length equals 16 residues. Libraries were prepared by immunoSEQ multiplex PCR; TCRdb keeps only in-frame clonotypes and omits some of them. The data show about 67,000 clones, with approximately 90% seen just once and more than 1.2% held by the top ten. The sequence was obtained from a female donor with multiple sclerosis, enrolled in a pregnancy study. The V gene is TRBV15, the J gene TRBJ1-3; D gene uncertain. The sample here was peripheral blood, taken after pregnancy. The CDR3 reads CATSKYLDFSGNTIYF. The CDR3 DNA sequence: TGTGCCACCAGCAAATACCTGGACTTCTCTGGAAACACCATATATTTT.